The table lists the clone carrying this T cell receptor (beta chain) with a few counts. Its cognate antigen is unknown. This specimen comes from a study of regulatory T cells in long-lasting Graves disease. On the study more broadly: With positive TSH receptor antibodies and over 5 years of antithyroid drugs, Graves' disease was considered persistent.

TCR beta libraries were built with iRepertoire HTBI primers and Arm-PCR of CDR3 regions. TCRdb passed the multiplex PCR reads through MiXCR, listing each CDR3 protein once. The table has about half a million distinct CDR3 sequences, about 20% seen once. V was pared by 5 bases and J by 4 bases, with 10 bases of the junction left unmatched. The CDR3 extends over 15 amino acids. Germline values: CDR1 SGHTA, CDR2 FQGNSA. Regarding time point: persistent/refractory GD, antithyroid drugs over 5 years with positive TRAb. RNA isolated from PBMCs was used to make the TCR library. Study observations and caveats: Persistent patients had a count of shared public clonotypes (approximately 2,800) that exceeded that of new patients (approximately 1,000).

J is TRBJ2-7 and V is TRBV7-2, with TRBD1 identical over 8 bases. This material consisted of peripheral blood mononuclear cells (PBMCs), taken when the disease was refractory, from a patient treated with antithyroid drugs. This receptor was obtained from a female donor with Graves disease. The CDR3 DNA follows: TGTGCCAGCAGCCGGCCCCCGGACAGGGTGTACGAGCAGTACTTC. It translates to CASSRPPDRVYEQYF.